Reported below is one T cell receptor beta chain. This sample is drawn from a study of T cell changes during pregnancy in multiple sclerosis. V was shortened by 4 bases and J by 5 bases, with 17 bases between the two germline ends. Germline CDR1 MNHNS, CDR2 SASEGT. This CDR3 contains 15 residues. The method was immunoSEQ multiplex PCR; TCRdb's version includes in-frame clones alone and lacks a portion of them. The sample carries 69,000 or so clones, roughly 90% recorded once. Source: CD4+ T cells from peripheral blood mononuclear cells, taken in the third trimester of pregnancy. The rearrangement joins TRBV6-1 to TRBJ2-5; D is perhaps TRBD2 (6 bases). This TCR was sampled from a female donor in good health, enrolled as a control in a pregnancy study. The CDR3 here is CASSGVLIGGETQYF. DNA of the CDR3: TGTGCCAGCAGTGGGGTCCTGATTGGGGGGGAGACCCAGTACTTC.